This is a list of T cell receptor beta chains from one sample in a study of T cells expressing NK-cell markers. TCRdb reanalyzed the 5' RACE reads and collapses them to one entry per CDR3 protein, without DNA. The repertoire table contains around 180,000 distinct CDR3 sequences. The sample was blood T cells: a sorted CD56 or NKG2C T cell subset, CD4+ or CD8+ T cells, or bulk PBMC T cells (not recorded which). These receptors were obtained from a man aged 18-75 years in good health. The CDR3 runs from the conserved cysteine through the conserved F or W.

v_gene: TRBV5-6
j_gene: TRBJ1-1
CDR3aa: CASSLNGRAVSWAEAFF

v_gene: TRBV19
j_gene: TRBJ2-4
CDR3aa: CARPPRGEAKNIQYF

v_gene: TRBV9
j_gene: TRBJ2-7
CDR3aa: CASSPGENYEQYF

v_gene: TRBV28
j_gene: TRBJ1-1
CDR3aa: CASSLFYSMNTEAFF

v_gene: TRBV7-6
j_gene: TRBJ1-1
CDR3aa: CASSLASRSMNTEAFF

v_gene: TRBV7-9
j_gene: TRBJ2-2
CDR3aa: CASSLVRGENTGELFF

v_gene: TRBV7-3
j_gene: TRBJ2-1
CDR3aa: CASSLRLAGTPHNEQFF

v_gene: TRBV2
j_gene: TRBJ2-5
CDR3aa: CASRRTLGTDRRPQETQYF

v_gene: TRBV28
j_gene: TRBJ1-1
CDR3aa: CASSQPQGPLNTEAFF

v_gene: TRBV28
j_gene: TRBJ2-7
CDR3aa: CASSLISYEQYF

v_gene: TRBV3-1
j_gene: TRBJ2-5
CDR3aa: CASSQALFLRQGLKETQYF

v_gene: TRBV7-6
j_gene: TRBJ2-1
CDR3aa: CASSRTTGYYNEQFF

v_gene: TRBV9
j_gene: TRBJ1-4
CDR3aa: CASSVAFGINEKLFF

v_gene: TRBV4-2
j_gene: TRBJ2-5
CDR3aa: CASSQSMTSGGGETQYF

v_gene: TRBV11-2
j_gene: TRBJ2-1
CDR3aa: CASSLLAGGPNEQFF

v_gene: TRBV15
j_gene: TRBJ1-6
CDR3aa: CATSREAGTNSPLHF

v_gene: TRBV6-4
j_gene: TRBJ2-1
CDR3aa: CASSDSASGGSNEQFF

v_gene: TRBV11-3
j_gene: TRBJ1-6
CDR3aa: CASSLYPGAPLHF

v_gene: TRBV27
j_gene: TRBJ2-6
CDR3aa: CASSLMRGLSSGANVLTF

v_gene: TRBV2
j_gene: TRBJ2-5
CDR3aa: CASTEWTEYQETQYF

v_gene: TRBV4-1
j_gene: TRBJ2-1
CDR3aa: CASSRDYSNEQFF

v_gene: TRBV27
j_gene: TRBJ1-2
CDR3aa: CASSPGANYGYTF

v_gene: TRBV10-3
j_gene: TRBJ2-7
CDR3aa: CAISESDRGDEQYF

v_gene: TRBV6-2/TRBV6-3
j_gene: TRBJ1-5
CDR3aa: CASSYSWTGYQPQHF

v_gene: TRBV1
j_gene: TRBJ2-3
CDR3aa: CTSSQVGLAGEFTDTQYF

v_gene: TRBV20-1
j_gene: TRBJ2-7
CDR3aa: CSARPRNNNEQYF

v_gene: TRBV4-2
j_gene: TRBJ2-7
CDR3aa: CASSHGNRGSYEQYF

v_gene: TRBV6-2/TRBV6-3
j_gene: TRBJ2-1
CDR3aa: CASSSLAGEQFF

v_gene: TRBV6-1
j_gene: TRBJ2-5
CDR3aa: CASTANRQKQETQYF

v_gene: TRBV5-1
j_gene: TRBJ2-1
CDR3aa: CASSFGSTDWNEQFF

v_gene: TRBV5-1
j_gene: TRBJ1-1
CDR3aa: CASSAQGAGTEAFF

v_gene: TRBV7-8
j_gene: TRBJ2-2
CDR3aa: CASSPQVSAGELFF

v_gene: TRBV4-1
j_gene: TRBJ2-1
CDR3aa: CASSQEASGGANNEQFF

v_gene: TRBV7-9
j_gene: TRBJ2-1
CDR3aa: CASSLEGGRSYNEQFF

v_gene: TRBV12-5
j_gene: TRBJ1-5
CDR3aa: CASGKYGDSNQPQHF

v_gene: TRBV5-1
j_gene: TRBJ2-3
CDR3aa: CASSLAGTGSADTQYF

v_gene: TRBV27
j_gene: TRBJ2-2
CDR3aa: CASSSTSGVNTGELFF

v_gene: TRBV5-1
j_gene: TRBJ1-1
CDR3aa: CASSQMNTEAFF

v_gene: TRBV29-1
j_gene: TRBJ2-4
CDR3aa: CSVELAGTVKNIQYF

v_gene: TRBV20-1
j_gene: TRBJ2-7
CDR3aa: CSARQGASYEQYF

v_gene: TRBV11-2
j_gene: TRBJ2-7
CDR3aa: CASSSGSSRDEQYF

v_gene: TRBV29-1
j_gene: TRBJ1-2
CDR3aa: CSVPGGNGYTF

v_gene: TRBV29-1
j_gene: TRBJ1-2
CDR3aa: CSVRRGAYGYTF

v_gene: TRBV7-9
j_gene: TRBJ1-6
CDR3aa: CAGRRAGAFPPLHF

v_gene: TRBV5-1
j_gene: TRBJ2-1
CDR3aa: CASSSSGTGYHEQFF

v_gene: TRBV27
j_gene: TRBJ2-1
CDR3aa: CASSLESGGRDEQFF

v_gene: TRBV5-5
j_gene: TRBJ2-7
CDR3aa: CASSVFEVSYEQYF

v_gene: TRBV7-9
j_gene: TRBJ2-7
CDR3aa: CASSLEVGTLPDEQYF

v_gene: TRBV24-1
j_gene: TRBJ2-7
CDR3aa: CATAGQGGPWQYF

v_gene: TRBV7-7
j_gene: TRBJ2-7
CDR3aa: CASSPGGIEQYF